This passage covers 5 T cell receptor beta chains from one sample sequenced in a study of early T cells in non-severe SARS-CoV-2 infection. TCRdb recomputed calls from the 5' RACE reads with MiXCR, one row per CDR3 protein. Among about 72,000 distinct CDR3 sequences listed, 9.1% were seen once. The sample was whole blood. The receptor set was obtained from an adult who was a healthcare worker with PCR-confirmed SARS-CoV-2 infection or an uninfected control (not recorded which).

This clonotype turned up a few times. V is TRBV18 and J is TRBJ2-3, with D maybe TRBD2 (6 bases). V lost 3 bases, J lost 1 base, and 14 bases lay in between. This CDR3 comprises 16 residues. Per germline, CDR1 KGHSH and CDR2 LQKENI. CDR3 in amino acids: CASSPLPGSRTDTQYF. The CDR3 DNA is TGTGCCAGCTCACCCCTTCCCGGGAGCCGCACAGATACGCAGTATTTT.

This clonotype was observed at least ten times. The V call is TRBV20-1, the J call TRBJ1-6, with D unresolved. CDR1 DFQATT and CDR2 SNEGSKA come from the germline V gene (reference sequence). The V and J ends lost 0 bases and 0 bases respectively, with 12 bases between them. The CDR3 spans 17 residues. For the CDR3, the DNA is TGCAGTGCTAGAGATCTGAGGGCCCTCTCCTATAATTCACCCCTCCACTTT. Protein: CSARDLRALSYNSPLHF.

This clonotype was recorded many times. The J gene is TRBJ2-1, the V gene TRBV7-9; possible D gene TRBD1, 6 bases. CDR3 length equals 14 residues. The germline V gene encodes CDR1 SEHNR and CDR2 FQNEAQ (reference sequence). V lost 1 base and J lost 8, with 12 bases in between. DNA of the CDR3: TGTGCCAGCAGCTTAGAGGCCAGGGGCCATGAGCAGTTCTTC. The encoded protein is CASSLEARGHEQFF.

Only a few counts were recorded for this clonotype. J is TRBJ2-2 and V is TRBV18; maybe TRBD1 (5 bases). CDR3 length equals 15 residues. Looked up from germline, CDR1 is KGHSH and CDR2 is LQKENI. V shed 8 bases and J shed 4 bases, with 17 bases lying between them. The CDR3 loop is CASLRQPAGTGELFF. The CDR3 DNA reads TGTGCCAGCCTGAGACAGCCCGCTGGCACCGGGGAGCTGTTTTTT.

A few counts support this clonotype. V gene TRBV20-1 combines with J gene TRBJ2-7; D is ambiguous. V was pared by 8 bases and J by 6 bases, with 11 bases between. Germline V CDR1 and CDR2: DFQATT, SNEGSKA (reference sequence). The CDR3 sequence is 10 residues long. The CDR3 coding sequence is TGCAGTTTTTCCAAGTCCGAGCAGTACTTC. This encodes CSFSKSEQYF.